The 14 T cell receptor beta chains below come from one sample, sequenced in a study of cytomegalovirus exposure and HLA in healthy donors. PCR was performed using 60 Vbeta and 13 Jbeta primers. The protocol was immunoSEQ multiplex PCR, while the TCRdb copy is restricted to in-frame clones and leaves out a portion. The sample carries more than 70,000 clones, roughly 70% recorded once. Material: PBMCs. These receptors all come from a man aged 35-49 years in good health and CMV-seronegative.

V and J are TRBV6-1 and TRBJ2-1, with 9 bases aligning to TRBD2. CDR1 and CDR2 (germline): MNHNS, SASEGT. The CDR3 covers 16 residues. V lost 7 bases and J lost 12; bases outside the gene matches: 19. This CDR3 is CASIEARLADIRGQFF. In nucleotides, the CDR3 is TGTGCCAGCATCGAAGCCCGACTAGCGGACATCCGAGGGCAGTTCTTC.

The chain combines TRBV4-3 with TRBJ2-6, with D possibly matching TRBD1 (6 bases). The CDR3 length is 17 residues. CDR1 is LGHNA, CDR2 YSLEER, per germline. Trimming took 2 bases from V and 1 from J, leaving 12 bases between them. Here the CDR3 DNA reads TGCGCCAGCAGCCAAATTGTAGGGGGTTCTGGGGCCAACGTCCTGACTTTC. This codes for CASSQIVGGSGANVLTF.

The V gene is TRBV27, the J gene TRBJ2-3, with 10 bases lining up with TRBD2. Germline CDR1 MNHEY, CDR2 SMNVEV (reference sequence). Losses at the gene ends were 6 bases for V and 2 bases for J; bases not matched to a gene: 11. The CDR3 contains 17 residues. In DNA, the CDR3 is TGTGCCAGCAGAGCGCCGAGCGGGAGGGCACACACAGATACGCAGTATTTT. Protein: CASRAPSGRAHTDTQYF.

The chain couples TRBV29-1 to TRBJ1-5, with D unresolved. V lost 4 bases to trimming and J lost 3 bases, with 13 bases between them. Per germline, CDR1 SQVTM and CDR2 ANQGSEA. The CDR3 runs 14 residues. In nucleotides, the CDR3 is TGCAGCGTTGTAGTAGCAGACCCCAATCAGCCCCAGCATTTT. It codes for CSVVVADPNQPQHF.

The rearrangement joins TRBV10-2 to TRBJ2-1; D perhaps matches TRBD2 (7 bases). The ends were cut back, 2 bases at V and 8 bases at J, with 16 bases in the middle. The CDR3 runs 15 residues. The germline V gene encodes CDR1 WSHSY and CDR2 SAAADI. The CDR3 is CASSERRGGFYEQFF. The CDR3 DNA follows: TGCGCCAGCAGTGAGAGGAGGGGGGGTTTCTATGAGCAGTTCTTC.

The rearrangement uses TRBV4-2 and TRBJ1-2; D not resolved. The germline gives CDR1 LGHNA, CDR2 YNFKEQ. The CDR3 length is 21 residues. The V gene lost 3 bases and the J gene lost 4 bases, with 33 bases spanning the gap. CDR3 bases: TGTGCCAGCAGCCACCGGGCAGCTGTCTTCTGGTCGACTAATCCGAGCTATGGCTACACCTTC. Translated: CASSHRAAVFWSTNPSYGYTF.

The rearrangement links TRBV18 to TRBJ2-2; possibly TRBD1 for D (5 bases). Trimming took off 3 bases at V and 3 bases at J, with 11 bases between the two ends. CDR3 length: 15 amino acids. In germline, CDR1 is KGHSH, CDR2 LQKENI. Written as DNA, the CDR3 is TGTGCCAGCTCACCGGGCAGGGTAGACACCGGGGAGCTGTTTTTT. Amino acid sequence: CASSPGRVDTGELFF.

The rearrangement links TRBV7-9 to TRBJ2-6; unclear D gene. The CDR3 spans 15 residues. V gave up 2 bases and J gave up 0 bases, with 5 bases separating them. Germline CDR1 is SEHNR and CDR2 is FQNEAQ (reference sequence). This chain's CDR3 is CASSLSYSGANVLTF. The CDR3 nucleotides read TGTGCCAGCAGCTTATCCTACTCTGGGGCCAACGTCCTGACTTTC.

The CDR3 loop reads CASSLQVQETQYF. The DNA of the CDR3 is TGTGCCAGCAGTTTACAGGTCCAAGAGACCCAGTACTTC. The chain combines TRBV27 with TRBJ2-5; D remains ambiguous. V was cut by 2 bases and J by 1 base, with 5 bases left in between. Looked up from germline, CDR1 is MNHEY and CDR2 is SMNVEV (reference sequence). The length of the CDR3 is 13 residues.

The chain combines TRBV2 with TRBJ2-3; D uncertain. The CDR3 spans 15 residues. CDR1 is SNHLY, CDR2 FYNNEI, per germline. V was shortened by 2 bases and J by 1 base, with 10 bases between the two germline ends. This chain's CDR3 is CASSEYFFRTDTQYF. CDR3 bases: TGTGCCAGCAGTGAATACTTCTTTCGCACAGATACGCAGTATTTT.

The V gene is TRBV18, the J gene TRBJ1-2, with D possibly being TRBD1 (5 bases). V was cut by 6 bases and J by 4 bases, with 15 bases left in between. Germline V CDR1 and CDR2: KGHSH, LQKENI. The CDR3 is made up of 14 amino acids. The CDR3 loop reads CASSQSRDFYGYTF. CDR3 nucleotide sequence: TGTGCCAGCTCGCAGAGCCGGGACTTCTATGGCTACACCTTC.

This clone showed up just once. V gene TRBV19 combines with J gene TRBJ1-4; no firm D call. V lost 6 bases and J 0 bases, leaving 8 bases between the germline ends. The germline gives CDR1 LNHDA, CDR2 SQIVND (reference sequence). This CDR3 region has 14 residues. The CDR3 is CASSYLATNEKLFF. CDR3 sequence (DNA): TGTGCCAGTAGCTATCTTGCAACTAATGAAAAACTGTTTTTT.

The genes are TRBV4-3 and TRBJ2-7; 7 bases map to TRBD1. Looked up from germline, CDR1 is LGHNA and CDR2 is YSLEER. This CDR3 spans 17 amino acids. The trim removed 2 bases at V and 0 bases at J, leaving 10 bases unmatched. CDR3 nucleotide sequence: TGCGCCAGCAGCCAACTATCTACAGGGGAGAGCTCCTACGAGCAGTACTTC. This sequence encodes CASSQLSTGESSYEQYF.

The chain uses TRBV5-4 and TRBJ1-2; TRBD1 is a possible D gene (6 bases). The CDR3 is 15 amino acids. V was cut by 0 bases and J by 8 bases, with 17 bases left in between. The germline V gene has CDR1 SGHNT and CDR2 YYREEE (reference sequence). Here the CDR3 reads CASSLVTGLWKGYTF. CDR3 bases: TGTGCCAGCAGCTTGGTCACAGGGCTTTGGAAGGGCTACACCTTC.